The clone carrying this TCR beta chain showed up many times. Antigen unknown. The sample belongs to a study of T cells in Graves' hyperthyroidism and ophthalmopathy. TCR beta CDR3 regions were amplified from RNA transcripts. The study used the HTBI primer set for a first-round RT-PCR of the TCR CDR3. TCRdb itself ran the multiplex PCR reads through MiXCR, one entry per CDR3 protein. This table holds around 250,000 distinct CDR3 sequences, 13% to 15% found once. Diagnosis relied on clinical symptoms, serum thyroxine and TRAb, thyroid ultrasound and orbital computed tomography. The authors took PBMCs from 8.5 to 10 ml fresh peripheral blood. The study, taken as a whole, reports: Within blood appeared most thyroid clonotypes that had expanded above 0.001.

The CDR3 has 16 amino acids. From germline, CDR1 is SQVTM and CDR2 ANQGSEA. With V trimmed by 1 base and J by 5 bases, 7 bases remained unmatched. Sample: blood. The source is a woman between 40 and 50 years old with Graves' hyperthyroidism that later progressed to Graves' ophthalmopathy. The chain joins TRBV29-1 to TRBJ2-2; 10 bases match TRBD2. The CDR3 DNA follows: TGCAGCGTTGAAGGAGGGCTAGCGGGAGTTACCGGGGAGCTGTTTTTT. This codes for CSVEGGLAGVTGELFF.